The 8 T cell receptor beta chains below were found in one sample sequenced in a study of T cell changes during pregnancy in multiple sclerosis. Assay used: immunoSEQ multiplex PCR; TCRdb lists only in-frame clones, some missing. The table records roughly 29,000 clones, around nine tenths of them present only once. The input for sequencing was CD8+ T cells from peripheral blood mononuclear cells, taken before pregnancy. These receptors originate from a female donor with multiple sclerosis, enrolled in a pregnancy study.

CDR3 sequence (DNA): TGTGCCAGCAGCCCCGGGACAGCCTCCTACAATGAGCAGTTCTTC. It specifies CASSPGTASYNEQFF. The chain combines TRBV7-6 with TRBJ2-1; 7 nucleotides match TRBD1. Germline V gene lookup returns CDR1 SGHVS and CDR2 FNYEAQ. V lost 5 bases, J lost 0 bases, and 4 bases stayed unmatched. This CDR3 is built from 15 residues.

The chain has TRBV7-2 and TRBJ1-1; D not certain. V shed 1 base and J shed 1 base, with 13 bases lying between them. The germline gives CDR1 SGHTA, CDR2 FQGNSA. CDR3 length: 16 amino acids. The CDR3 region is CASSLVWWAENTEAFF. CDR3 coding DNA: TGTGCCAGCAGCTTAGTTTGGTGGGCCGAGAACACTGAAGCTTTCTTT.

CDR3 residues: CASSLVPRGSYEQYF. The DNA for the CDR3 is TGTGCCAGCAGCTTAGTCCCGCGGGGCTCCTACGAGCAGTACTTC. The chain employs TRBV7-8 and TRBJ2-7, with D possibly TRBD2 on 6 matching bases. The ends were cut back, 1 base at V and 0 bases at J, with 10 bases in the middle. Germline V gene lookup returns CDR1 SGHVS and CDR2 FQNEAQ. CDR3 length: 15 amino acids.

The CDR3 DNA reads as TGTGCCAGCAGCTTTTGGGCAGAAAGCTCTGGAAACACCATATATTTT. This codes for CASSFWAESSGNTIYF. The chain carries TRBV5-6 and TRBJ1-3; D remains unclear. V was trimmed by 2 bases and J by 0 bases, leaving 12 bases between them. The CDR3 extends over 16 amino acids. CDR1 is SGHDT and CDR2 is YYEEEE in the germline V gene.

This clone was seen a single time. The chain is built from TRBV6-4 and TRBJ2-1; D remains ambiguous. From germline, CDR1 is MRHNA and CDR2 SNTAGT. Trimming took off 0 bases at V and 6 bases at J, with 12 bases between the two ends. There are 15 residues in the CDR3. This CDR3 reads CASSDSLEGSNEQFF. CDR3 DNA sequence: TGTGCCAGCAGTGACTCCCTAGAAGGCAGCAATGAGCAGTTCTTC.

This chain connects TRBV5-6 to TRBJ1-5; tentatively, D is TRBD1 (5 bases). The germline CDR1 and CDR2 sequences are SGHDT and YYEEEE. This CDR3 comprises 14 residues. Trimming took off 0 bases at V and 7 bases at J, with 11 bases between the two ends. CDR3 bases: TGTGCCAGCAGCTTGGGTTCAGGGATCCAGCCCCAGCATTTT. This encodes CASSLGSGIQPQHF.

The chain is built from TRBV1 and TRBJ2-5; the D call of TRBD2 is as the table states it, not checked on the DNA. TRBV1 is termed a pseudogene. The CDR3 covers 13 residues. In DNA, the CDR3 is TGCACCAATACAGCGGGGGGGCGGGAGACCCAGTACTTC. Translated, it gives CTNTAGGRETQYF.

The rearrangement uses TRBV15 and TRBJ1-2; TRBD1 aligns across 7 bases. The CDR3 has 16 amino acids. The J segment lost 4 bases and the V segment lost 1 base, leaving 9 bases of the junction unmatched. The germline CDR1 and CDR2 sequences are LNHNV and YYDKDF (reference sequence). CDR3 nucleotides: TGTGCCACCAGCAGAGCGGAGGGGGCAGTAACCTATGGCTACACCTTC. It encodes CATSRAEGAVTYGYTF.